What follows are 12 T cell receptor beta chains derived from one specimen sequenced in a study of T-cell memory formation after mild COVID-19 (dated by TCRdb to the early 2020s). The receptor library was made with 5' RACE. The sequencing machine was an Illumina NovaSeq 6000. TCRdb took the public reads, trimmed them with fastp at Q25, ran MiXCR for clone calling and kept in-frame beta chains. Each entry is one CDR3 protein sequence, shown with its most common DNA and genes. In all, the sample holds about 430,000 distinct CDR3 sequences, and 24% of those were seen once. In total, the top ten clones hold 8.5% to 9% of the sample. The material sequenced was PBMCs or a T cell subset sorted from them (not recorded which). The source is an adult woman who had mild COVID-19 (a few samples of this study predate the infection). The sample titles of this study are shuffled in the database, so cell type and time point are left out; the donor was told from shared clones.

The chain combines TRBV4-2 with TRBJ2-5; 10 bases fit TRBD2. The CDR3 runs 17 residues. Germline V lookup: CDR1 LGHNA, CDR2 YNFKEQ. The ends lost 0 bases at V and 2 bases at J; junction bases unmatched: 6. CDR3 DNA sequence: TGTGCCAGCAGCCAAGAGGTAACTAGCGGGGCTCAAGAGACCCAGTACTTC. Its protein is CASSQEVTSGAQETQYF.

This clonotype was observed a few times. The gene calls are TRBV29-1 and TRBJ2-7; D call uncertain. The CDR3 covers 12 residues. CDR1 is SQVTM, CDR2 ANQGSEA, per germline. The V and J ends lost 3 bases and 4 bases respectively, with 10 bases between them. CDR3 coding DNA: TGCAGCGTTGAGAGCCCGGCGTACGAGCAGTACTTC. Encoded protein: CSVESPAYEQYF.

This CDR3 reads CASSQGEVASETQYF. The CDR3 nucleotides read TGTGCCAGCAGCCAAGGGGAGGTAGCATCTGAGACCCAGTACTTC. The chain combines TRBV3-1 with TRBJ2-5; the D gene is possibly TRBD2 (6 bases). This CDR3 comprises 15 residues. Germline CDR1 LGHDT, CDR2 YNNKEL (reference sequence). V was shortened by 1 base and J by 5 bases, with 14 bases between the two germline ends.

The sample holds a few counts of this clonotype. This chain joins TRBV6-5 and TRBJ1-2; 7 bases map to TRBD1. Per germline, CDR1 MNHEY and CDR2 SVGAGI. J gave up 4 bases and V 6 bases, and 26 bases lay outside the gene matches. The CDR3 extends over 20 amino acids. The CDR3 spells CASSRPGEFKQGSLPYGYTF. Written as DNA, the CDR3 is TGTGCCAGCAGCCGCCCCGGGGAATTCAAACAGGGGTCGCTGCCCTATGGCTACACCTTC.

The table lists this clonotype with a count of one. The chain is built from TRBV6-5 and TRBJ2-1; 12 nucleotides agree with TRBD2. The V gene's germline CDR1 is MNHEY and CDR2 SVGAGI. After removal of 4 bases from V and 5 bases from J, the junction contained 6 bases not matched to a gene. The CDR3 loop spans 16 amino acids. Here the CDR3 reads CASSSRTSGVDNEQFF. CDR3 DNA sequence: TGTGCCAGCAGTTCCCGGACTAGCGGGGTCGACAATGAGCAGTTCTTC.

V gene TRBV7-9 combines with J gene TRBJ2-7; no firm D call. Between the trimmed V and J ends, which lost 1 base and 5 bases, there was a span of 9 bases. The V gene's germline CDR1 is SEHNR and CDR2 FQNEAQ (reference sequence). The CDR3 is 13 residues long. Here the CDR3 DNA reads TGTGCCAGCAGCTTAGAAGCATGGCACGAGCAGTACTTC. This encodes CASSLEAWHEQYF.

The chain uses TRBV11-2 and TRBJ2-3; D gene uncertain. The CDR3 loop spans 15 amino acids. Trimming stripped 8 bases from V and 0 bases from J, with 15 bases between. Germline-derived CDR1 and CDR2 are SGHAT and FQNNGV. The CDR3, as DNA: TGTGCCAGCCTACCCCGCGTGGACAGCACAGATACGCAGTATTTT. Residues: CASLPRVDSTDTQYF.

The genes are TRBV6-2 or TRBV6-3 and TRBJ1-1; D is ambiguous. Looked up from germline, CDR1 is MNHEY and CDR2 is SVGEGT. The CDR3 sequence is 16 residues long. V lost 2 bases, J lost 1 base, and 14 bases lay in between. CDR3: CASSYGLGVGNTEAFF. The CDR3 bases are TGTGCCAGCAGTTACGGCCTTGGGGTAGGGAACACTGAAGCTTTCTTT.

In its sample, this clonotype was seen a few times. The chain uses TRBV4-1 and TRBJ2-7, with D tentatively TRBD1 (6 bases). Per germline, CDR1 MGHRA and CDR2 YSYEKL. Trimming pared 7 bases from V and 0 bases from J, leaving 19 bases between. The CDR3 covers 16 residues. The CDR3 sequence: CASNRRDTDPSYEQYF. CDR3 nucleotides: TGCGCCAGCAACCGCCGGGACACCGACCCCTCCTACGAGCAGTACTTC.

The sample holds one count of this clonotype. V usage is TRBV7-9 and J usage is TRBJ2-5; TRBD1 or TRBD2 may be the D gene (6 bases each). Germline V CDR1 and CDR2: SEHNR, FQNEAQ (reference sequence). V dropped 5 bases and J dropped 2 bases, with 18 bases sitting between them. The length of the CDR3 is 16 residues. In nucleotides, the CDR3 is TGTGCCAGCAGCACAGGGACTGCTGATGGGCAAGAGACCCAGTACTTC. Amino acid sequence: CASSTGTADGQETQYF.

This rearrangement joins TRBV13 to TRBJ2-1, with 8 bases aligning to TRBD1. Trimming at V came to 5 bases and at J to 3 bases, leaving 6 bases not matched to a gene. CDR1 is PRHDT, CDR2 FYEKMQ, per germline (reference sequence). This CDR3 has 15 residues. DNA for the CDR3: TGTGCCAGCAGCCGCGAGGGGACAGGCTACAATGAGCAGTTCTTC. Translated: CASSREGTGYNEQFF.

This clonotype was counted a few times. The V call is TRBV5-8, the J call TRBJ2-5; TRBD1 might be the D (6 bases). The CDR3 runs 13 residues. Looked up from germline, CDR1 is SGHTS and CDR2 is YDEGEE. V was cut by 2 bases and J by 2 bases, with 7 bases left in between. The CDR3 DNA reads as TGTGCCAGCAGCTTTGACAGGCAAGAGACCCAGTACTTC. Residues: CASSFDRQETQYF. Full variable domain (remainder filled in from reference TRBV5-8 and TRBJ2-5): EAGVTQSPTHLIKTRGQQATLRCSPISGHTSVYWYQQALGLGLQFLLWYDEGEERNRGNFPPRFSGRQFPNYSSELNVNALELEDSALYLCASSFDRQETQYFGPGTRLLVL.